Each of the 29 T cell receptor beta chains below was sequenced from the same sample in a study of vaccination and CD4 T cells after COVID-19. No antigen is known for these receptors. Time point specified: late sampling 161 to 241 days after vaccination in a few convalescent patients. Treatment of the sample: roughly 10-day PBMC culture with coronavirus spike peptide pools or control peptides (ViraFEST assay). Cultured CD4+ T-cell DNA underwent Oncomine TCR Beta short-read sequencing. Each CDR3 protein gets one entry after TCRdb re-called the PCR reads with MiXCR. The table shows under 30,000 distinct CDR3 sequences, with about two fifths occurring only once. This specimen was CD4+ T cells from blood, cultured in vitro, taken about 7 months after SARS-CoV-2 vaccination. All receptors come from a human donor who had recovered from COVID-19.

This clonotype was seen more than once but under ten times. The chain uses TRBV27 and TRBJ2-7; 7 nucleotides align to TRBD1. V gave up 5 bases and J gave up 1 base; unmatched junction bases: 2. The germline CDR1 and CDR2 sequences are MNHEY and SMNVEV (reference sequence). The CDR3 sequence is 13 residues long. The chain's CDR3 is CASSLQGSYEQYF. The CDR3 DNA reads as TGTGCCAGCAGTCTACAGGGGTCCTACGAGCAGTACTTC.

The rearrangement uses TRBV6-1 and TRBJ1-2; no clear D gene. This CDR3 has 12 residues. V gave up 5 bases and J gave up 8 bases, with 12 bases separating them. Germline lookup yields CDR1 MNHNS and CDR2 SASEGT. In nucleotides, the CDR3 is TGTGCCAGCAGTCAATATCCTATCGGCTACACCTTC. Protein sequence: CASSQYPIGYTF.

This chain joins TRBV28 and TRBJ2-5; D is unclear. V lost 5 bases and J 2 bases, leaving 15 bases between the germline ends. CDR1 MDHEN and CDR2 SYDVKM come from the germline V gene. This CDR3 is 15 amino acids long. The CDR3 DNA reads as TGTGCCAGCAGTCAAGGTATAGTGCAGCAAGAGACCCAGTACTTC. Protein sequence: CASSQGIVQQETQYF.

This clonotype was found a few times. The chain employs TRBV20-1 and TRBJ2-1; 12 bases fit TRBD2. CDR3 length equals 16 residues. Unmatched junction bases numbered 10, after V lost 6 bases and J lost 4 bases. Germline V gene lookup returns CDR1 DFQATT and CDR2 SNEGSKA (reference sequence). CDR3 sequence reads: CSAAAGLAGTYNEQFF. The CDR3 DNA reads TGCAGTGCGGCCGCCGGACTAGCGGGAACTTACAATGAGCAGTTCTTC.

This clonotype was observed a single time. The V and J genes are TRBV7-9 and TRBJ2-1; 7 bases align to TRBD1. There are 15 residues in the CDR3. Trimming took 5 bases from V and 7 from J; bases not matched to a gene: 11. Per germline, CDR1 SEHNR and CDR2 FQNEAQ (reference sequence). CDR3 residues: CASSRPGGPLNEQFF. CDR3 coding DNA: TGTGCCAGCAGCCGGCCAGGGGGTCCCTTAAATGAGCAGTTCTTC.

CDR3 sequence (DNA): TGCAGTGCTAGATTCCCCCAGGGACAGGGGGTAAGGAATGGCTACACCTTC. This codes for CSARFPQGQGVRNGYTF. V and J are TRBV20-1 and TRBJ1-2, with TRBD1 matching 11 bases. The CDR3 is 17 amino acids. Germline CDR1 is DFQATT and CDR2 is SNEGSKA (reference sequence). Trimming at V came to 2 bases and at J to 6 bases, leaving 14 bases not matched to a gene.

This chain uses TRBV6-1 with TRBJ2-5, with 13 nucleotides matching TRBD2. V trimming: 7 bases; J trimming: 5 bases; junction bases outside the gene matches: 7. This CDR3 is 15 amino acids long. The germline gives CDR1 MNHNS, CDR2 SASEGT. The chain's CDR3 is CASKRTSGSWETQYF. DNA for the CDR3: TGTGCCAGCAAACGGACTAGCGGGAGTTGGGAGACCCAGTACTTC.

The gene calls are TRBV27 and TRBJ1-6; D possibly corresponds to TRBD1 (6 bases). Germline V gene sequence: CDR1 MNHEY, CDR2 SMNVEV (reference sequence). V dropped 1 base and J dropped 7 bases, with 14 bases sitting between them. The CDR3 consists of 16 residues. CDR3 amino acids: CASSLLTGFENSPLHF. CDR3 sequence (DNA): TGTGCCAGCAGTTTATTGACAGGCTTCGAAAATTCACCCCTCCACTTT.

This clonotype occurred once. The J gene is TRBJ1-2, the V gene TRBV4-1; possible D gene TRBD1, 5 bases. V shed 1 base and J shed 8 bases, with 11 bases lying between them. The CDR3 extends over 13 amino acids. Germline CDR1 reads MGHRA; CDR2 reads YSYEKL. Here the CDR3 reads CASSQAGTLGYTF. Written as DNA, the CDR3 is TGCGCCAGCAGCCAAGCAGGGACCCTCGGCTACACCTTC.

The rearrangement uses TRBV20-1 and TRBJ2-7, with D unresolved. Trimming stripped 3 bases from V and 0 bases from J, with 15 bases between. The germline gives CDR1 DFQATT, CDR2 SNEGSKA (reference sequence). This CDR3 has 15 amino acids. DNA for the CDR3: TGCAGTGCTAGGGTCTGGACCCGAAGCTCCTACGAGCAGTACTTC. Translating gives CSARVWTRSSYEQYF.

This chain uses TRBV28 with TRBJ2-7; D ambiguous. Trimming cost V 3 bases and J 3 bases, with 12 bases left between them. The germline gives CDR1 MDHEN, CDR2 SYDVKM. This CDR3 is 14 amino acids long. For the CDR3, the DNA is TGTGCCAGCAGTTTGGTGGAAGAAAACTACGAGCAGTACTTC. Its protein product is CASSLVEENYEQYF.

This clonotype was seen a handful of times. The rearrangement links TRBV10-3 to TRBJ1-1; a possible D gene is TRBD1 (5 bases). Germline-derived CDR1 and CDR2 are ENHRY and SYGVKD. V lost 7 bases and J lost 0, with 9 bases in between. The CDR3 spans 13 residues. CDR3 sequence: CAIKGELNTEAFF. In nucleotides, the CDR3 is TGTGCCATCAAAGGGGAGCTGAACACTGAAGCTTTCTTT.

CDR3: CSAPGQGASGANVLTF. In DNA form, the CDR3 reads TGCAGTGCTCCGGGACAGGGGGCCTCTGGGGCCAACGTCCTGACTTTC. The chain recombines TRBV20-1 with TRBJ2-6; 12 bases agree with TRBD1. With V trimmed by 5 bases and J by 0 bases, 2 bases remained unmatched. CDR1 and CDR2 (germline): DFQATT, SNEGSKA (reference sequence). This CDR3 comprises 16 residues.

This clonotype was seen only a few times. This chain connects TRBV7-2 to TRBJ2-5, with 8 bases identical to TRBD2. Germline V CDR1 and CDR2: SGHTA, FQGNSA. CDR3 length equals 14 residues. The junction had 8 bases not matched to a gene; V was cut back by 5 bases and J by 6 bases. The CDR3 protein is CASSPGLGWQTQYF. The CDR3 coding sequence is TGTGCCAGCAGCCCGGGACTAGGATGGCAGACCCAGTACTTC.

J is TRBJ2-5 and V is TRBV29-1; D perhaps matches TRBD1 (5 bases). The CDR3 totals 14 residues. V lost 6 bases, J lost 7 bases, and 21 bases lay in between. Per the germline V gene, CDR1 is SQVTM and CDR2 is ANQGSEA. This CDR3 is CSVLLDKGPGTQYF. The CDR3 DNA sequence: TGCAGCGTCCTACTGGATAAGGGGCCGGGGACCCAGTACTTC.

This clonotype has a handful of counts. V usage is TRBV7-9 and J usage is TRBJ2-5, with 7 bases identical to TRBD2. J was trimmed by 2 bases and V by 1 base; bases with no gene match: 1. From germline, CDR1 is SEHNR and CDR2 FQNEAQ (reference sequence). CDR3 length: 14 amino acids. CDR3 sequence reads: CASSLVLAQETQYF. Here the CDR3 DNA reads TGTGCCAGCAGCTTAGTACTAGCGCAAGAGACCCAGTACTTC.

As DNA, the CDR3 is TGTGCCAGCAGTGTGACTAGCGGATACTCCTACAATGAGCAGTTCTTC. It encodes CASSVTSGYSYNEQFF. The V call is TRBV28, the J call TRBJ2-1; 9 bases fit TRBD2. Trimming at V came to 5 bases and at J to 0 bases, leaving 5 bases not matched to a gene. CDR1 MDHEN and CDR2 SYDVKM come from the germline V gene. The CDR3 totals 16 residues.

This clonotype has only one observation. The J gene is TRBJ1-2, the V gene TRBV28, with D possibly matching TRBD1 (5 bases). The ends were cut back, 0 bases at V and 4 bases at J, with 12 bases in the middle. This CDR3 contains 15 residues. The germline V gene has CDR1 MDHEN and CDR2 SYDVKM. The CDR3 loop reads CASSLWAGSVYGYTF. The CDR3 DNA reads as TGTGCCAGCAGTTTATGGGCAGGGTCTGTCTATGGCTACACCTTC.

Remarks on this clonotype: Compared with germline, one end of the junction differs, possibly owing to a read error. This chain links TRBV7-9 with TRBJ2-1; D is uncertain. Germline CDR1 is SEHNR and CDR2 is FQNEAQ (reference sequence). The length of the CDR3 is 12 residues. CDR3 nucleotide sequence: TGTGCCAGCAGCTTCCCGAGAAATGGGCAGTTCTTC. Translated, it gives CASSFPRNGQFF. Full variable domain (rest looked up from reference TRBV7-9 and TRBJ2-1): DTGVSQNPRHKITKRGQNVTFRCDPISEHNRLYWYRQTLGQGPEFLTYFQNEAQLEKSRLLSDRFSAERPKGSFSTLEIQRTEQGDSAMYLCASSFPRNGQFFGPGTRLTVL.

The chain links TRBV20-1 to TRBJ2-7; TRBD2 is a possible D gene (5 bases). V was cut by 3 bases and J by 3 bases, with 12 bases left in between. The CDR3 consists of 13 residues. Germline values: CDR1 DFQATT, CDR2 SNEGSKA (reference sequence). The CDR3 loop reads CSASSRGFYEQYF. In DNA form, the CDR3 reads TGCAGTGCTAGTTCGCGCGGGTTCTACGAGCAGTACTTC.

The CDR3 coding sequence is TGTGCCAGCTCACCCCTCACAGCGGAGGGCTTCGGCTTCTTC. Its translation: CASSPLTAEGFGFF. V gene TRBV18 combines with J gene TRBJ2-1; D possibly corresponds to TRBD2 (6 bases). The CDR3 extends over 14 amino acids. The V end was cut by 3 bases, the J end by 16 bases, with 22 bases between. The germline V gene has CDR1 KGHSH and CDR2 LQKENI.

This clonotype was observed a single time. This chain uses TRBV19 with TRBJ2-5, with D perhaps given as TRBD1 or TRBD2 (5 bases each). V lost 5 bases to trimming and J lost 5 bases, with 15 bases between them. The germline CDR1 and CDR2 sequences are LNHDA and SQIVND (reference sequence). The CDR3 runs 14 residues. CDR3 sequence reads: CASSRDPFGETQYF. Written as DNA, the CDR3 is TGTGCCAGTAGTCGGGACCCCTTCGGCGAGACCCAGTACTTC.

This chain connects TRBV20-1 to TRBJ2-3; perhaps D is TRBD1 or TRBD2 (5 bases each). With 3 bases removed from V and 5 bases from J, the gap between germline ends came to 15 bases. The CDR3 runs 14 residues. Per the germline V gene, CDR1 is DFQATT and CDR2 is SNEGSKA (reference sequence). This CDR3 reads CSASRDQGQDTQYF. The DNA for the CDR3 is TGCAGTGCTAGCCGGGACCAAGGACAAGATACGCAGTATTTT.

This clonotype has only a few counts. The chain is built from TRBV28 and TRBJ2-7; no reliable D call. This CDR3 region has 12 residues. Germline V CDR1 and CDR2: MDHEN, SYDVKM. Trimming removed 2 bases from V and 2 bases from J, with 4 bases in between. As DNA, the CDR3 is TGTGCCAGCAGTTTAACGCCCTACGAGCAGTACTTC. Its protein product is CASSLTPYEQYF.

V usage is TRBV20-1 and J usage is TRBJ2-7; D possibly corresponds to TRBD1 (6 bases). The CDR3 is 13 amino acids. The germline CDR1 and CDR2 sequences are DFQATT and SNEGSKA (reference sequence). The CDR3 region has the DNA TGCAGCGCCGCTCAGGGGCGACCCTACGAGCAGTACTTC. This gives the protein CSAAQGRPYEQYF.

The chain has TRBV19 and TRBJ2-5, with D perhaps being TRBD1 or TRBD2 (5 bases each). V lost 6 bases to trimming and J lost 5 bases, with 19 bases between them. Germline V CDR1 and CDR2: LNHDA, SQIVND (reference sequence). The CDR3 sequence is 15 residues long. DNA for the CDR3: TGTGCCAGTAGCCTTGTCGCCGGGGCGGGCGAGACCCAGTACTTC. Translating it yields CASSLVAGAGETQYF.

The rearrangement uses TRBV20-1 and TRBJ1-6; 8 nucleotides align to TRBD1. Germline V gene data show CDR1 as DFQATT and CDR2 as SNEGSKA (reference sequence). Trimming removed 0 bases from V and 7 bases from J; junction bases left unmatched: 8. This CDR3 has 16 residues. The CDR3 protein is CSARDGAGGENSPLHF. DNA of the CDR3: TGCAGTGCTAGAGATGGGGCAGGGGGCGAAAATTCACCCCTCCACTTT.

This rearrangement joins TRBV19 to TRBJ2-7, with 7 positions matching TRBD1. Germline-derived CDR1 and CDR2 are LNHDA and SQIVND (reference sequence). V shed 4 bases and J 4 bases; nucleotides not matched to a gene: 7. The CDR3 is 14 amino acids. CDR3 sequence reads: CASSTRDRAYEQYF. CDR3 sequence (DNA): TGTGCCAGTAGTACCCGAGACAGGGCATACGAGCAGTACTTC.

The V call is TRBV4-2, the J call TRBJ2-7; D not resolved. Per germline, CDR1 LGHNA and CDR2 YNFKEQ. V lost 0 bases, J lost 2 bases, and 11 bases lay in between. This CDR3 has 15 amino acids. The CDR3 spells CASSQEGGTAYEQYF. The CDR3, as DNA: TGTGCCAGCAGCCAAGAAGGCGGCACCGCCTACGAGCAGTACTTC.